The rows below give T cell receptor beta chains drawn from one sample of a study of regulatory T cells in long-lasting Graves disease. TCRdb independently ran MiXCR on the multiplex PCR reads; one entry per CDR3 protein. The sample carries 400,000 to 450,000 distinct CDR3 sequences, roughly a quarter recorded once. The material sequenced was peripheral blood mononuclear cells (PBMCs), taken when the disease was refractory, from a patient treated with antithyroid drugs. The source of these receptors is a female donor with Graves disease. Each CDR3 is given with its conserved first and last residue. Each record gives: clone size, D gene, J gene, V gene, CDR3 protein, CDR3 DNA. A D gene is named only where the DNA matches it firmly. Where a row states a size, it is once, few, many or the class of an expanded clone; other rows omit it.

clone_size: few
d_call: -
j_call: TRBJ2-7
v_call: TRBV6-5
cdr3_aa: CASSYGTKLYEQYF
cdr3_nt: TGTGCCAGCAGTTACGGGACCAAACTCTACGAGCAGTACTTC

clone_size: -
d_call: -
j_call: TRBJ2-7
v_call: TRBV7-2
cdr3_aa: CAGSPRTMGRLEQYF
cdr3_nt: TGTGCCGGCAGCCCCCGTACCATGGGGAGACTAGAGCAGTACTTC

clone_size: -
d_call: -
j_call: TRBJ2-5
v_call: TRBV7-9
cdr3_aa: CASSLGPGLLETQYF
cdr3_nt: TGTGCCAGCAGCTTAGGTCCTGGATTACTAGAGACCCAGTACTTC

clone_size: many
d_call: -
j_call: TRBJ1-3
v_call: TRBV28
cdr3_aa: CASSLITTSGNTIYF
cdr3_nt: TGTGCCAGCAGTTTGATCACGACCTCTGGAAACACCATATATTTT

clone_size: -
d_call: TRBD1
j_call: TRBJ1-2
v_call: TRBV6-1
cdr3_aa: CASSAIGTGVYYGYTF
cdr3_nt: TGTGCCAGCAGTGCAATCGGGACAGGGGTATACTATGGCTACACCTTC

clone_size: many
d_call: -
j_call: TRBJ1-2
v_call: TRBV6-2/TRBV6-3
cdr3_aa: CASSYEQGSANYGYTF
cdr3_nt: TGTGCCAGCAGTTACGAACAGGGCTCGGCTAACTATGGCTACACCTTC

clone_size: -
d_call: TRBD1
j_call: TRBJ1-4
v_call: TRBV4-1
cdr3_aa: CASSQDLTGRSEKLFF
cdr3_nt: TGCGCCAGCAGCCAGGACCTGACAGGGAGGAGTGAAAAACTGTTTTTT

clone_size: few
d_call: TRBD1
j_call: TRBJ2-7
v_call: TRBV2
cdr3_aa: CASREIPGTGTYEQYF
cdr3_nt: TGTGCCAGCAGGGAAATCCCCGGGACAGGCACCTACGAGCAGTACTTC

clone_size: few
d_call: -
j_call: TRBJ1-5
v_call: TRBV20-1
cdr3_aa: CSASGTGILTNQPQHF
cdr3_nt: TGCAGTGCTAGCGGTACCGGGATCCTTACTAATCAGCCCCAGCATTTT

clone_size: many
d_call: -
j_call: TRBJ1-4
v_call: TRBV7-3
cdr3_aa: CASSAGINEKLFF
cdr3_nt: TGTGCCAGCAGCGCGGGGATTAATGAAAAACTGTTTTTT